This T cell receptor (beta chain) was sequenced for a study of blood T cells in healthy people across ages. General observations from the study: Naive T cell percentage and TCR beta diversity correlated strongly.

This clonotype was detected only a few times. Its matching antigen is unknown. Using a J-beta primer mix together with a sample-barcoded 5' primer, a second PCR was run for about 6 to 12 cycles. TCRdb passed the 5' RACE reads through MiXCR, listing each CDR3 protein once. The sample lists about 290,000 distinct CDR3 sequences; roughly 27% were seen once. The CDR3 is 15 amino acids. Per germline, CDR1 SEHNR and CDR2 FQNEAQ (reference sequence). The rearrangement uses TRBV7-9 and TRBJ2-1; 7 bases line up with TRBD2. With the DNA end fitting TRBJ2-5 better, the J assignment may be wrong. The source is a woman in her 70s in good health. Sequenced: blood. In DNA, the CDR3 is TGTGCCAGCAGCCCCTCGCCTAGCGGACAAGAGACCCAGTACTTC. This encodes CASSPSPSGQETQYF.